This T cell receptor beta chain was documented in a study of CD8 T cells in ankylosing spondylitis (dated 2017 in TCRdb). Background for the entire study: T cell receptor beta repertoires were profiled in healthy donors and ankylosing spondylitis patients so that disease-linked TCR variants could be found. In total, the full study cohort was made up of 110 or so healthy donors and 25 to 30 ankylosing spondylitis patients. Peripheral blood was sampled, and synovial fluid was additionally collected from ankylosing spondylitis patients.

The paper as a whole reports these results and caveats: Some motif variants were previously reported in synovial fluid and blood of reactive arthritis patients, suggesting common disease-initiation mechanisms. Blood from ankylosing spondylitis patients appeared to be characterized by a TCR beta motif composed of under 10 highly homologous amino acid variants. The disease-linked clones showed a CD8+ phenotype and occurred at relatively low frequencies in peripheral blood. The disease-linked clones were reported to be significantly enriched in matched synovial fluid samples from ankylosing spondylitis patients.

This sample was sequenced with an Illumina HiSeq 2500. TCR beta libraries were prepared by quantitative 5'-RACE with molecular barcodes. Processing in the source paper ran as follows. A new computational method based on a probabilistic model of VDJ rearrangement was used to identify disease-linked TCR variants. In-frame beta chains were kept once TCRdb had trimmed the public reads at Q25 with fastp and called clones with MiXCR. Rows are unified per CDR3 protein, each entry keeping the most common DNA and genes. The V and J calls here are based on TCRdb, not the publication. This sample gives some 800,000 distinct CDR3 sequences in total; roughly 12% of them show up just once. 0.51% of the sample rests with the top ten. This clonotype was counted between two and nine times. No antigen is known for it. One base away there is no much larger clone; base qualities are not given. The junction shows trimming of 2 bases on V and 4 bases on J, plus 12 bases between the germline ends. Via the germline V gene, CDR1 is SGHRS and CDR2 YFSETQ. The CDR3 measures 14 amino acids from cysteine to phenylalanine. The CDR3 DNA has 42 bases and is translated from base 1.

Recombination joined TRBV5-1 with TRBJ1-2, with the D gene not confidently named. The sequencing sample was made of blood, either unsorted or a sorted T cell fraction (not recorded which). The clonotype was recovered from a male donor with ankylosing spondylitis. The CDR3 protein is CASSFQIPGYGYTF. In nucleotides, the sequence is TGCGCCAGCAGCTTCCAGATCCCGGGCTATGGCTACACCTTC.